The present entry profiles one T cell receptor beta chain with its context. V lost 2 bases and J 2 bases, leaving 14 bases between the germline ends. From germline, CDR1 is SGHVS and CDR2 FNYEAQ. The CDR3 extends over 16 amino acids. In the authors' methods: Reference gene primer amplification in the assay estimated nucleated cell counts. The protocol was immunoSEQ multiplex PCR, while the TCRdb copy is restricted to in-frame clones and leaves out a portion. V, J and clone size reflect that table, while D and trimming were determined from the DNA. The sample lists a few hundred thousand clones; around nine tenths were seen once. The data were obtained in a study of blood T cell repertoires in COVID-19. Study background: PBMCs, B-cell-depleted T cells, or T cells were the source of the cDNA or gDNA that made up the material.

The participants were between about 18 and 100 years old and came from 24 US areas. V and J are TRBV7-6 and TRBJ2-3; D possibly corresponds to TRBD2 (6 bases). Material: PBMCs or T cells enriched from blood (not recorded which). This TCR was sampled from a woman aged 25 to 39 who had recovered from COVID-19. The CDR3 spells CASSLTELAYTDTQYF. The CDR3 nucleotides read TGTGCCAGCAGCTTAACGGAACTAGCCTACACAGATACGCAGTATTTT.